The clone carrying this T cell receptor beta chain was counted ten times or more. Antigen: not known. The donors were all healthy and Caucasian. With template switching, a universal primer site was added, and the cDNA carried unique molecular identifiers. MiXCR, run by TCRdb on the 5' RACE reads, gives a single entry per CDR3 protein. The sample consists of about 100,000 distinct CDR3 sequences, about 6.1% of them appearing once. This entry belongs to a study of identical twins. General observations from the study: The study reached conclusions through statistical analysis that was cross-sectional, not following the same donors. Insertions ran lower in abundant cord blood beta clonotypes, though not in memory repertoires.

The sequence was collected from a woman aged 45-60 years in good health. Sequenced input: memory T cells sorted from blood.

CDR3: CASSLPTVSGELFF. The CDR3, as DNA: TGCGCCAGCAGCCTTCCGACAGTTTCCGGGGAGCTGTTTTTT. The chain combines TRBV5-1 with TRBJ2-2; possible D gene TRBD1, 5 bases. V shed 4 bases and J shed 6 bases, with 13 bases lying between them. The CDR3 runs 14 residues. The V gene's germline CDR1 is SGHRS and CDR2 YFSETQ.